A selection of T cell receptor beta chains follows, all from one sample in a study of T cell changes during pregnancy in multiple sclerosis. The assay was immunoSEQ multiplex PCR, and TCRdb's table has in-frame clones only and misses some. The table shows roughly 80,000 clones, with around 93% occurring only once. This sample comprised peripheral blood, obtained in the second trimester of pregnancy. The receptors derive from a female donor with multiple sclerosis, enrolled in a pregnancy study. Both conserved end residues are part of each CDR3. The order of the fields is J gene, clone size, D gene, CDR3 length, V gene, CDR3 DNA, CDR3 protein. D genes are given only for firm matches. Only part of the rows carry a size: once, few, many, or a class if the clone is expanded.

TRBJ1-1	.	.	11	TRBV6-5	TGTGCCAGCAGTTACTTATTACGGGATTTCTTT	CASSYLLRDFF
TRBJ2-7	.	.	10	TRBV11-2	TGTGCCAGCAGCCACTACGAGCAGTACTTC	CASSHYEQYF
TRBJ1-4	.	.	16	TRBV15	TGTGCCACCAGCAGAATGGTAGACAAGTTTAATGAAAAACTGTTTTTT	CATSRMVDKFNEKLFF
TRBJ1-1	.	TRBD1	13	TRBV6-6	TGTGCCAGCAGTGAGACAGGGATCGCTGAAGCTTTCTTT	CASSETGIAEAFF
TRBJ2-2	.	TRBD1	14	TRBV6-4	TGTGCCAGCAGTGGGACAGGGGACACCGGGGAGCTGTTTTTT	CASSGTGDTGELFF
TRBJ2-7	.	TRBD2	15	TRBV6-5	TGTGCCAGCAGTTACACTAGCGGGAGCTCCTACGAGCAGTACTTC	CASSYTSGSSYEQYF
TRBJ2-2	.	.	13	TRBV5-6	TGTGCCAGCAGCTTCACATCCACCGGGGAGCTGTTTTTT	CASSFTSTGELFF
TRBJ1-6	.	TRBD1	15	TRBV18	TGTGCCAGCTCACCCTTGACAGGGGGCACTTCACCCCTCCACTTT	CASSPLTGGTSPLHF
TRBJ1-2	.	TRBD1	15	TRBV5-6	TGTGCCAGCACCACGGGAGGACAGGGGAAATATGGCTACACCTTC	CASTTGGQGKYGYTF
TRBJ1-6	once	.	14	TRBV6-5	TGTGCCAGCAGTTACTACGGGGGGACATCACCCCTCCACTTT	CASSYYGGTSPLHF
TRBJ2-7	.	TRBD1	16	TRBV18	TGTGCCAGCTCACCACCGAGACAGGGGGAATCCTACGAGCAGTACTTC	CASSPPRQGESYEQYF
TRBJ2-3	.	TRBD2	16	TRBV5-4	TGTGCCAGCTCATCCTTCGGGACTAGCGGGAGAAATACGCAGTATTTT	CASSSFGTSGRNTQYF
TRBJ2-2	.	.	14	TRBV7-7	TGTGCTAGCAGCCCGGGGGTGAACACCGGGGAGCTGTTTTTT	CASSPGVNTGELFF
TRBJ1-6	.	.	16	TRBV18	TGTGCCAGCTCCCCCGCCGCACTCCTCATCAATTCACCCCTCCACTTT	CASSPAALLINSPLHF
TRBJ2-2	few	.	14	TRBV25-1	TGTGCCAGCGGTTCGGGACTGAGAGCCGGGGAGCTGTTTTTT	CASGSGLRAGELFF
TRBJ2-2	.	.	13	TRBV7-7	TGTGCCAGCAGCTCAACGAACACCGGGGAGCTGTTTTTT	CASSSTNTGELFF
TRBJ2-7	.	TRBD1	14	TRBV12-5	TGTGCTAGTGTTCGACAGGGGACCTCCTACGAGCAGTACTTC	CASVRQGTSYEQYF
TRBJ1-1	.	TRBD1	15	TRBV19	TGTGCCAGCCTTTTTGGACAGGGCTTTATCCGTGAAGCTTTCTTT	CASLFGQGFIREAFF
TRBJ1-5	.	.	15	TRBV21-1	TGTGCCAGCAGCGCGACCGGGACTCCCGCCTCCCCCCAGCATTTT	CASSATGTPASPQHF
TRBJ2-5	.	.	15	TRBV29-1	TGCAGCGTTGAAATTTGGGGGCAAGGGCAAGAGACCCAGTACTTC	CSVEIWGQGQETQYF
TRBJ2-1	.	TRBD1	14	TRBV29-1	TGCAGCGTTATGGGACAGGGGGAAGTACGTGAGCAGTTCTTC	CSVMGQGEVREQFF
TRBJ2-3	.	.	13	TRBV6-5	TGTGCCAGCAGTTCCCCAGCGGCAGATACGCAGTATTTT	CASSSPAADTQYF
TRBJ1-1	.	.	11	TRBV9	TGTGCCAGCTCCCGAGGCACTGAAGCTTTCTTT	CASSRGTEAFF
TRBJ2-2	.	.	12	TRBV5-1	TGCGCCAGCAGGCCGGAGACCGGGGAGCTGTTTTTT	CASRPETGELFF
TRBJ1-5	once	TRBD1	14	TRBV6-1	TGTGCCAGCAGGCAAGGGACAGGGATGCAGCCCCAGCATTTT	CASRQGTGMQPQHF
TRBJ2-1	.	TRBD2	13	TRBV6-6	TGTGCCAGCAGTTACCTAGCGGGGGATGAGCAGTTCTTC	CASSYLAGDEQFF
TRBJ1-5	.	TRBD1	14	TRBV7-2	TGTGCCAGCAGTAAGGGACAGGGCAATCAGCCCCAGCATTTT	CASSKGQGNQPQHF
TRBJ1-5	.	.	16	TRBV27	TGTGCCAGCAGTTGGGGGGGGAGGTCGGGCAATCAGCCCCAGCATTTT	CASSWGGRSGNQPQHF
TRBJ2-5	.	TRBD2	16	TRBV9	TGTGCCAGCAGCCCTGAGACTCGGGGGGGCCGCGAGACCCAGTACTTC	CASSPETRGGRETQYF
TRBJ2-3	.	.	15	TRBV5-6	.	CASSFGSGGADTQYF
TRBJ1-5	.	.	14	TRBV30	TGTGCCTGGGGGGGACATTCGACAAATCAGCCCCAGCATTTT	CAWGGHSTNQPQHF
TRBJ1-1	.	.	13	TRBV6-5	TGTGCCAGCAGTTACGGAGCTAGTACTGAAGCTTTCTTT	CASSYGASTEAFF
TRBJ2-1	.	.	16	TRBV6-1	TGTGCCAGCAGTGAAGCGCTCGGGAACTCCTACAATGAGCAGTTCTTC	CASSEALGNSYNEQFF